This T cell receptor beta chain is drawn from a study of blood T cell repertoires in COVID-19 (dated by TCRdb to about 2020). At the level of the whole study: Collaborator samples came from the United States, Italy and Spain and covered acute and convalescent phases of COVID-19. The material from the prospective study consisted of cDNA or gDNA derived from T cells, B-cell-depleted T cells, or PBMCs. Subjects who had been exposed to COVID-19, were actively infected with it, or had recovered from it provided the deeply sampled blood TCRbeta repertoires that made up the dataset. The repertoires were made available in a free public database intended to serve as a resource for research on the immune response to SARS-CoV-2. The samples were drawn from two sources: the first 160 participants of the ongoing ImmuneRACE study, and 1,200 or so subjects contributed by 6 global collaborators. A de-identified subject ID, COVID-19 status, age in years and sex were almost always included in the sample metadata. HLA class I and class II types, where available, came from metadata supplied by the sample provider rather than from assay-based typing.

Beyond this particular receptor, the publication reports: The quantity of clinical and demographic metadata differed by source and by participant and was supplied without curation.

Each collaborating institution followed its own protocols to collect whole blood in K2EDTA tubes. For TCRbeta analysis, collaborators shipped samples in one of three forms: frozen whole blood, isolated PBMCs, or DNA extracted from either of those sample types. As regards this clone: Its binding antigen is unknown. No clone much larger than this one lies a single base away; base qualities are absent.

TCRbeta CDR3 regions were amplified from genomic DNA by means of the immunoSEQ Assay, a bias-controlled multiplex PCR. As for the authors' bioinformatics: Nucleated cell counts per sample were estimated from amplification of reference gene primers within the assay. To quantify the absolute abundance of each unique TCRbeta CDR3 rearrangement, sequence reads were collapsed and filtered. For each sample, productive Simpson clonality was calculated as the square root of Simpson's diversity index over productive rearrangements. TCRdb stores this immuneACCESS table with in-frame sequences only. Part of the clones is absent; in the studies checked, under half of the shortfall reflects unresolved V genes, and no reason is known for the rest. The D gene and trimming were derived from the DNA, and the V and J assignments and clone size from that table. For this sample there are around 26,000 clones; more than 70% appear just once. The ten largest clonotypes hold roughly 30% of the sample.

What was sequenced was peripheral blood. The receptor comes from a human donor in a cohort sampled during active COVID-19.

The DNA reads as follows: TGTGCCAGTAGTATCCTATATGCGAACACTGAAGCTTTCTTT. It is translated as CASSILYANTEAFF. Recombination linked TRBV19 to TRBJ1-1; the D gene is unclear. According to the germline V gene (reference sequence), CDR1 reads LNHDA and CDR2 reads SQIVND. The CDR3 sequence holds 14 residues, the cysteine and phenylalanine included. The CDR3 DNA has 42 bases and is translated from base 1. The trim is 3 bases for V and 1 base for J, with a gap of 9 bases between the germline ends.